This TCR beta chain comes out of a study of CD8+CD57+ T cells in acquired aplastic anemia. Overall study: On average, sorted CD4+ and CD8+ cells gave roughly 3 ug of DNA.

Template material for TCR beta VDJ and CDR3 profiling consisted of genomic DNA. TCRdb ran MiXCR on the reads and lists one entry per CDR3 protein. The sample has roughly 64,000 distinct CDR3 sequences; less than 65% are singletons. V lost 10 bases to trimming and J lost 8 bases; unmatched junction nucleotides: 11. The CDR3 loop spans 13 amino acids. Looked up from germline, CDR1 is WSHSY and CDR2 is SAAADI. The receptor comes from a human donor in good health, serving as a control. Sequencing used sorted CD4+, CD8+, or CD8+CD57+ T cells (not recorded which) from PBMCs. The V and J genes are TRBV10-2 and TRBJ1-5, with 7 positions matching TRBD1. CDR3 nucleotide sequence: TGCGCCACCCGGACAGGAATTAACAAGCCCCAGCATTTT. Encoded protein: CATRTGINKPQHF.